These 23 T cell receptor beta chains came from one sample sequenced in a study of resident and recirculating memory T cells in vitiligo. Assay used: immunoSEQ multiplex PCR; TCRdb lists only in-frame clones, some missing. The table shows roughly 42,000 clones, with around 90% occurring only once. Sequences were obtained from blood. The receptor set was obtained from a male donor with vitiligo.

The chain is built from TRBV5-1 and TRBJ2-1, with TRBD1 as a possible D gene (6 bases). The CDR3 totals 14 residues. Germline V lookup: CDR1 SGHRS, CDR2 YFSETQ. The V end was cut by 1 base, the J end by 5 bases, with 10 bases between. CDR3 sequence reads: CASSLIGGNNEQFF. CDR3 DNA sequence: TGCGCCAGCAGCTTGATAGGGGGAAACAATGAGCAGTTCTTC.

The chain joins TRBV6-4 to TRBJ2-1; 11 positions agree with TRBD2. Germline V gene sequence: CDR1 MRHNA, CDR2 SNTAGT. The J segment lost 6 bases and the V segment lost 9 bases, leaving 10 bases of the junction unmatched. The length of the CDR3 is 15 residues. In DNA form, the CDR3 reads TGTGCCAGTGCCCGACTAGCGGGGTATCCCAATGAGCAGTTCTTC. This gives the protein CASARLAGYPNEQFF.

The J gene is TRBJ2-5, the V gene TRBV29-1, with D perhaps TRBD2 (5 bases). The CDR3 sequence is 12 residues long. Germline V CDR1 and CDR2: SQVTM, ANQGSEA. With 5 bases removed from V and 0 bases from J, the gap between germline ends came to 7 bases. CDR3 in amino acids: CSVLEDQETQYF. The CDR3 DNA reads TGCAGCGTTTTGGAGGACCAAGAGACCCAGTACTTC.

The rearrangement joins TRBV6-5 to TRBJ2-3; 7 bases line up with TRBD1. After removal of 6 bases from V and 2 bases from J, the junction contained 8 bases not matched to a gene. CDR3 length: 15 residues. Looked up from germline, CDR1 is MNHEY and CDR2 is SVGAGI. The CDR3 here is CASRKTGSVTDTQYF. The CDR3 bases are TGTGCCAGCAGGAAGACAGGGAGTGTCACAGATACGCAGTATTTT.

The V call is TRBV27, the J call TRBJ2-1; 13 bases agree with TRBD2. J was trimmed by 9 bases and V by 2 bases; bases with no gene match: 4. The V gene's germline CDR1 is MNHEY and CDR2 SMNVEV (reference sequence). This CDR3 has 15 amino acids. The CDR3 DNA follows: TGTGCCAGCAGTTTAACTAGCGGGGGGGCCCCTGAGCAGTTCTTC. Residues: CASSLTSGGAPEQFF.

V is TRBV19 and J is TRBJ2-5, with D possibly matching TRBD1 (6 bases). This CDR3 is 13 amino acids long. Trimming left V 6 bases short and J 5 bases short, with 13 bases between. CDR1 is LNHDA, CDR2 SQIVND, per germline (reference sequence). The CDR3: CASRSGGRETQYF. CDR3 DNA: TGTGCCAGTAGAAGTGGGGGCCGGGAGACCCAGTACTTC.

This clone was observed a single time. The V call is TRBV19, the J call TRBJ2-2; 12 nucleotides line up with TRBD2. The CDR3 runs to 17 residues. V trimming: 6 bases; J trimming: 2 bases; junction bases outside the gene matches: 7. Looked up from germline, CDR1 is LNHDA and CDR2 is SQIVND (reference sequence). The CDR3 spells CASSKTSGGLNTGELFF. DNA for the CDR3: TGTGCCAGTAGCAAGACTAGCGGGGGCCTTAACACCGGGGAGCTGTTTTTT.

The chain has TRBV5-4 and TRBJ1-3; 7 bases agree with TRBD1. CDR1 and CDR2 (germline): SGHNT, YYREEE (reference sequence). CDR3 length: 14 amino acids. J was trimmed by 4 bases and V by 3 bases; bases with no gene match: 4. CDR3 residues: CASSSQGEGNTIYF. Written as DNA, the CDR3 is TGTGCCAGCAGCTCCCAGGGGGAAGGAAACACCATATATTTT.

This chain links TRBV5-4 with TRBJ1-6, with D uncertain. Germline V gene data show CDR1 as SGHNT and CDR2 as YYREEE (reference sequence). This CDR3 is 14 amino acids long. Trimming took off 0 bases at V and 9 bases at J, with 10 bases between the two ends. The DNA of the CDR3 is TGTGCCAGCAGCTTGGCCGGTCCGAGTTCACCCCTCCACTTT. This gives the protein CASSLAGPSSPLHF. The full variable domain, with the rest looked up from reference TRBV5-4 and TRBJ1-6, is ETGVTQSPTHLIKTRGQQVTLRCSSQSGHNTVSWYQQALGQGPQFIFQYYREEENGRGNFPPRFSGLQFPNYSSELNVNALELDDSALYLCASSLAGPSSPLHFGNGTRLTVT.

V and J are TRBV2 and TRBJ1-5; possibly TRBD1 for D (5 bases). This CDR3 has 15 amino acids. V was cut by 0 bases and J by 3 bases, with 9 bases left in between. Germline CDR1 SNHLY, CDR2 FYNNEI. CDR3 amino acids: CASSEADSANQPQHF. Written as DNA, the CDR3 is TGTGCCAGCAGTGAAGCAGACAGTGCCAATCAGCCCCAGCATTTT.

The rearrangement links TRBV21-1 to TRBJ1-1; TRBD1 is taken as the D call from the table, unchecked against the DNA. TRBV21-1 is assigned pseudogene status. The CDR3 sequence is 12 residues long. Written as DNA, the CDR3 is TGTGCCAGATCGACAGGGCCAACTGAAGCTTTCTTT. Translation: CARSTGPTEAFF.

V gene TRBV7-9 combines with J gene TRBJ1-1; 7 nucleotides align to TRBD1. The V gene's germline CDR1 is SEHNR and CDR2 FQNEAQ (reference sequence). V gave up 5 bases and J gave up 1 base; unmatched junction bases: 4. The CDR3 runs 14 residues. In DNA, the CDR3 is TGTGCCAGCAGCACCCGACAGGGGAACACTGAAGCTTTCTTT. It is translated as CASSTRQGNTEAFF.

This rearrangement joins TRBV7-9 to TRBJ2-1, with D possibly TRBD1 on 6 matching bases. Germline values: CDR1 SEHNR, CDR2 FQNEAQ (reference sequence). V gave up 1 base and J gave up 4 bases, with 8 bases separating them. This CDR3 is built from 14 residues. The DNA of the CDR3 is TGTGCCAGCAGCTTAGGGACAGATTACAATGAGCAGTTCTTC. Translating gives CASSLGTDYNEQFF.

This sequence joins TRBV25-1 and TRBJ1-1; 8 bases agree with TRBD1. The CDR3 sequence is 13 residues long. J was trimmed by 11 bases and V by 1 base; bases with no gene match: 6. Germline V CDR1 and CDR2: MGHDK, SYGVNS. The chain's CDR3 is CASSESATGVAFF. The DNA of the CDR3 is TGTGCCAGCAGTGAATCCGCGACAGGGGTTGCTTTCTTT.

This clone was counted a single time. The chain is built from TRBV7-6 and TRBJ1-4, with TRBD1 matching 7 bases. Per the germline V gene, CDR1 is SGHVS and CDR2 is FNYEAQ. This CDR3 is built from 14 residues. J lost 6 bases, V lost 4 bases, and 5 bases had no gene match. CDR3 residues: CASSSGQDDEKLFF. The CDR3 coding sequence is TGTGCCAGCAGCTCCGGACAGGACGATGAAAAACTGTTTTTT.

V usage is TRBV7-2 and J usage is TRBJ1-2; 7 positions match TRBD1. The V gene's germline CDR1 is SGHTA and CDR2 FQGNSA. The CDR3 runs to 14 residues. The junction had 10 bases not matched to a gene; V was cut back by 5 bases and J by 7 bases. The CDR3 DNA reads as TGTGCCAGCAGCCCCGCTGAGGGGGCGGGTGGCTACACCTTC. Its protein is CASSPAEGAGGYTF.

The gene calls are TRBV19 and TRBJ1-5, with 7 bases aligning to TRBD1. The V and J ends lost 5 bases and 5 bases, in that order; junction bases with no gene match: 9. The CDR3 has 15 residues. Germline assignment: CDR1 LNHDA and CDR2 SQIVND (reference sequence). CDR3 DNA: TGTGCCAGTAGTGACACCTCAGGGGGTTATCAGCCCCAGCATTTT. Residues: CASSDTSGGYQPQHF.

V is TRBV18 and J is TRBJ2-7; D is uncertain. The CDR3 is 14 residues long. Trimming removed 3 bases from V and 2 bases from J, with 11 bases in between. CDR1 and CDR2 from the germline V gene are KGHSH and LQKENI. The CDR3 nucleotides are TGTGCCAGCTCACCGAATCGGCAGGCCTACGAGCAGTACTTC. Encoded protein: CASSPNRQAYEQYF. Filled out from reference TRBV18 and TRBJ2-7, the complete variable domain reads NAGVMQNPRHLVRRRGQEARLRCSPMKGHSHVYWYRQLPEEGLKFMVYLQKENIIDESGMPKERFSAEFPKEGPSILRIQQVVRGDSAAYFCASSPNRQAYEQYFGPGTRLTVT.

This sequence joins TRBV7-3 and TRBJ2-1; TRBD2 matches 11 bases. CDR1 and CDR2 (germline): SGHTA, FQGTGA. This CDR3 spans 21 amino acids. After removal of 4 bases from V and 0 bases from J, the junction contained 17 bases not matched to a gene. The CDR3 DNA sequence: TGTGCCAGCAGCTCCCCGGCTAGCGGGGGGCGAGTAGGACGCTCCTACAATGAGCAGTTCTTC. This translates into CASSSPASGGRVGRSYNEQFF.

This chain links TRBV19 with TRBJ1-1; D perhaps matches TRBD1 (6 bases). Germline V gene data show CDR1 as LNHDA and CDR2 as SQIVND (reference sequence). Trimming took off 4 bases at V and 2 bases at J, with 8 bases between the two ends. The CDR3 spans 13 residues. The CDR3 coding sequence is TGTGCCAGTAGTACGACAGGTAACACTGAAGCTTTCTTT. Amino acids: CASSTTGNTEAFF. Filled out from reference TRBV19 and TRBJ1-1, the complete variable domain reads DGGITQSPKYLFRKEGQNVTLSCEQNLNHDAMYWYRQDPGQGLRLIYYSQIVNDFQKGDIAEGYSVSREKKESFPLTVTSAQKNPTAFYLCASSTTGNTEAFFGQGTRLTVV.

The chain combines TRBV19 with TRBJ2-7; D possibly corresponds to TRBD2 (6 bases). This CDR3 contains 16 residues. V was clipped by 4 bases and J by 3 bases, with 19 bases between them. Looked up from germline, CDR1 is LNHDA and CDR2 is SQIVND (reference sequence). CDR3 sequence reads: CASSNWDSLGVYEQYF. CDR3 bases: TGTGCCAGTAGTAACTGGGACTCCCTTGGGGTCTACGAGCAGTACTTC.

This chain uses TRBV7-6 with TRBJ2-1; a weak D match, TRBD2 (5 bases). The V end lost 3 bases, the J end lost 4 bases, and 7 bases lay between the germline ends. CDR1 is SGHVS and CDR2 is FNYEAQ in the germline V gene. The length of the CDR3 is 13 residues. CDR3 coding DNA: TGTGCCAGCAGCTTTACGGGGTACAATGAGCAGTTCTTC. It specifies CASSFTGYNEQFF. The entire variable domain, with the rest obtained from reference TRBV7-6 and TRBJ2-1, is as follows: GAGVSQSPRYKVTKRGQDVALRCDPISGHVSLYWYRQALGQGPEFLTYFNYEAQQDKSGLPNDRFSAERPEGSISTLTIQRTEQRDSAMYRCASSFTGYNEQFFGPGTRLTVL.

Details on this clone: The same CDR3 is also encoded by other DNA sequences in this sample. This chain connects TRBV7-9 to TRBJ1-1; 8 bases align to TRBD1. This CDR3 is 15 amino acids long. Germline trimming cut 3 bases from V and 1 base from J; bases unmatched to any gene: 4. Germline V CDR1 and CDR2: SEHNR, FQNEAQ (reference sequence). In DNA, the CDR3 is TGTGCCAGCAGCTTGGGGACAGGAAGGAACACTGAAGCTTTCTTT. Translating it yields CASSLGTGRNTEAFF.